This record covers a single T cell receptor (beta chain). No antigen is known for it. The data originate from a study of cytomegalovirus exposure and HLA in healthy donors. Overall study results and limits: Cytomegalovirus status was reportedly diagnosed by the classifier with high specificity and sensitivity. Links to common viral pathogens appeared, in a later analysis, for several of the most significant clusters.

The PCR had 60 Vbeta and 13 Jbeta primers. Clones were sequenced by immunoSEQ multiplex PCR, and TCRdb holds only the in-frame ones, with some missing. The repertoire holds more than 200,000 clones, about 79% seen once, with roughly 1.9% in the top ten. This receptor was obtained from a male donor in good health and CMV-seronegative. Sequencing was done on a sample of PBMCs.

The CDR3 protein is CASSLAGRDRGGEQYF. CDR3 DNA: TGTGCCAGCAGCTTAGCAGGGCGGGACAGGGGTGGCGAGCAGTACTTC. V is TRBV7-2 and J is TRBJ2-7; 10 positions agree with TRBD1. V gave up 0 bases and J gave up 6 bases; unmatched junction bases: 8. Germline CDR1 SGHTA, CDR2 FQGNSA. The CDR3 has 16 amino acids.